The 8 T cell receptor beta chains below all came from one sample that was sequenced in a study of OX40 agonist ivuxolimab in advanced cancers. Using immunoSEQ multiplex PCR, the repertoire was profiled, and TCRdb retains in-frame clones only, with some absent. Of 60,000 to 90,000 clones in the sample, over 75% are singletons; the top ten hold less than 8%. Sequences were derived from CD4+ or CD8+ T cells sorted from blood, sampled in a trial of the OX40 agonist ivuxolimab. These receptors came from an adult with an advanced solid tumor such as melanoma, head and neck, liver or kidney cancer.

The V and J genes are TRBV5-1 and TRBJ1-5; D unresolved. With 1 base removed from V and 0 bases from J, the gap between germline ends came to 8 bases. The germline V gene encodes CDR1 SGHRS and CDR2 YFSETQ. This CDR3 has 15 amino acids. The CDR3 nucleotides are TGCGCCAGCAGCTTGATGGGAAATAGCAATCAGCCCCAGCATTTT. Translated, it gives CASSLMGNSNQPQHF.

This chain links TRBV9 with TRBJ1-1; D gene ambiguous. This CDR3 region has 13 residues. The germline gives CDR1 SGDLS, CDR2 YYNGEE. V was pared by 1 base and J by 4 bases, with 8 bases between. The CDR3 is CASSVSVRTEAFF. The CDR3 coding sequence is TGTGCCAGCAGCGTATCCGTACGCACTGAAGCTTTCTTT.

J is TRBJ2-7 and V is TRBV27; tentative D call: TRBD2 (5 bases). The germline CDR1 and CDR2 sequences are MNHEY and SMNVEV (reference sequence). This CDR3 is 14 amino acids long. V lost 2 bases to trimming and J lost 6 bases, with 14 bases between them. The DNA for the CDR3 is TGTGCCAGCAGTTTACTCTCGGCGGGTTCCGAGCAGTACTTC. It codes for CASSLLSAGSEQYF.

The chain recombines TRBV29-1 with TRBJ2-7, with TRBD1 matching over 7 bases. The ends lost 1 base at V and 5 bases at J; junction bases unmatched: 2. The CDR3 is 12 residues long. Germline V gene lookup returns CDR1 SQVTM and CDR2 ANQGSEA. This CDR3 reads CSVEGQGDEQYF. DNA of the CDR3: TGCAGCGTTGAAGGGCAGGGGGACGAGCAGTACTTC.

This rearrangement joins TRBV28 to TRBJ2-6, with 11 bases that match TRBD1. V lost 3 bases and J lost 1; bases outside the gene matches: 5. This CDR3 has 18 amino acids. The V gene's germline CDR1 is MDHEN and CDR2 SYDVKM. The CDR3 here is CASSFPGTGGSGANVLTF. The CDR3 DNA follows: TGTGCCAGCAGTTTCCCCGGGACAGGGGGTTCTGGGGCCAACGTCCTGACTTTC.

The DNA for the CDR3 is TGTGCCACCAGCAGAGATTCCTGGGGGATTTTTCCAGATACGCAGTATTTT. It specifies CATSRDSWGIFPDTQYF. The V call is TRBV15, the J call TRBJ2-3; perhaps D is TRBD1 or TRBD2 (5 bases each). V lost 0 bases and J lost 4, with 17 bases in between. Germline V gene data show CDR1 as LNHNV and CDR2 as YYDKDF (reference sequence). This CDR3 spans 17 amino acids.

This rearrangement joins TRBV6-1 to TRBJ1-5, with TRBD1 as a possible D gene (6 bases). V lost 4 bases, J lost 1 base, and 8 bases lay in between. This CDR3 contains 14 residues. Germline loops: CDR1 MNHNS, CDR2 SASEGT. The CDR3 nucleotides read TGTGCCAGCAGTGTTACAGGGAGCAATCAGCCCCAGCATTTT. Translating it yields CASSVTGSNQPQHF.

This sequence joins TRBV7-3 and TRBJ2-7; 7 bases align to TRBD1. Trimming at V came to 4 bases and at J to 6 bases, leaving 6 bases not matched to a gene. CDR3 length: 13 residues. Germline V gene lookup returns CDR1 SGHTA and CDR2 FQGTGA. For the CDR3, the DNA is TGTGCCAGCAGCTATGGACAGGTCGGCGAGCAGTACTTC. This gives the protein CASSYGQVGEQYF.